This T cell receptor beta chain was retrieved from a study of cytomegalovirus exposure and HLA in healthy donors. Study-level points and caveats: Researchers reported from a later analysis that most CMV-associated TCR beta chains appeared HLA-restricted. The majority of TCR sequences were rare, yet some public TCRs appeared in many donors. Beyond CMV serostatus, there was no information to go on about immune exposure. A missense variant in DCLRE1C was later tied to TCR beta V- and J-gene trimming.

Germline V gives CDR1 LNHDA, CDR2 SQIVND (reference sequence). Trimming stripped 9 bases from V and 1 base from J, with 12 bases between. The CDR3 totals 13 residues. Remarks on this clone: Its antigen is currently unknown.

It was with 60 Vbeta and 13 Jbeta primers that the PCR ran. Method: immunoSEQ multiplex PCR; TCRdb's copy keeps in-frame clones and lacks some. The data show about 180,000 clones, over 65% seen once. The sample consisted of PBMCs. The chain joins TRBV19 to TRBJ2-5, with D possibly being TRBD2 (6 bases). This clonotype was sampled from a man between 18 and 29 years old in good health and CMV-seronegative. The CDR3 sequence is CASSRDFQETQYF. The CDR3 coding sequence is TGTGCCAGCAGCAGGGACTTCCAAGAGACCCAGTACTTC.